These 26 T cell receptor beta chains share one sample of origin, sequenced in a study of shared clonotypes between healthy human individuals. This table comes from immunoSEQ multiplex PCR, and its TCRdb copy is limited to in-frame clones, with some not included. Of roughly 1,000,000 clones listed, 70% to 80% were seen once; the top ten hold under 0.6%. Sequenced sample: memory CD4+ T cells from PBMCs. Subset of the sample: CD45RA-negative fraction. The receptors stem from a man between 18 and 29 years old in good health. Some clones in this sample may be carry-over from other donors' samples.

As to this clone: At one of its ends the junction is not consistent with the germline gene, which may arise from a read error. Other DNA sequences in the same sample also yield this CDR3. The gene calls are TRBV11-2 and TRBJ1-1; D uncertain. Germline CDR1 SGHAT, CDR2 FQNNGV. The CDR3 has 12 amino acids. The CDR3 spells CASSLDRTEAFF. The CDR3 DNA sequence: TGTGCCAGCAGCCTAGATCGGACTGAAGCTTTCTTT.

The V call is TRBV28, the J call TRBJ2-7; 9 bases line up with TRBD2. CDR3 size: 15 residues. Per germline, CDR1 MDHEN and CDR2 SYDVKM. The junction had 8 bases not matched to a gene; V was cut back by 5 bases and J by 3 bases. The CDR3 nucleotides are TGTGCCAGCAGTCCGAGCGGGAGGACCTACTACGAGCAGTACTTC. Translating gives CASSPSGRTYYEQYF.

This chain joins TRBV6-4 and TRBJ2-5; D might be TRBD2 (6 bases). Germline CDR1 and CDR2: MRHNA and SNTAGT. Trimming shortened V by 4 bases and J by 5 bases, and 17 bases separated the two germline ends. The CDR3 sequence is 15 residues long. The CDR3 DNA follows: TGTGCCAGCAGTGCGGGGGTAGGGCGGTCGGAGACCCAGTACTTC. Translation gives CASSAGVGRSETQYF.

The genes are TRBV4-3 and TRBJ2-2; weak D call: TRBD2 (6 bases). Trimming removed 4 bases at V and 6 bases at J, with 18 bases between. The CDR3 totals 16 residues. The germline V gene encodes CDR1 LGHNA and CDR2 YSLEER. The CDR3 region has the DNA TGCGCCAGCAGCCCGGTCGGGCTGCCGGGGGCCGGGGAGCTGTTTTTT. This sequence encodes CASSPVGLPGAGELFF.

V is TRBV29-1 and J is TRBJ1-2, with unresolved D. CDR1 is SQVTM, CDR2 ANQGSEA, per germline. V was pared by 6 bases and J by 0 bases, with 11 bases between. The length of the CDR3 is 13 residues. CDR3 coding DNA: TGCAGCGTAGAAAGGACGGCTAACTATGGCTACACCTTC. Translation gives CSVERTANYGYTF.

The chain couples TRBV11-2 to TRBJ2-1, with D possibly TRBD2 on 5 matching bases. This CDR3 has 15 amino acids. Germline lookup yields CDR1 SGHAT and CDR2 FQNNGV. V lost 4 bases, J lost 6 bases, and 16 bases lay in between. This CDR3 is CASSSPSGFTNEQFF. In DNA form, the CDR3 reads TGTGCCAGCAGCTCCCCCTCGGGATTTACCAATGAGCAGTTCTTC.

The CDR3 here is CASSVLGGSVSYEQYF. CDR3 in DNA: TGTGCCAGCAGCGTGCTTGGAGGGAGTGTATCGTACGAGCAGTACTTC. This chain uses TRBV9 with TRBJ2-7, with D possibly TRBD2 on 6 matching bases. The CDR3 sequence is 16 residues long. With 2 bases removed from V and 4 bases from J, the gap between germline ends came to 19 bases. Per germline, CDR1 SGDLS and CDR2 YYNGEE.

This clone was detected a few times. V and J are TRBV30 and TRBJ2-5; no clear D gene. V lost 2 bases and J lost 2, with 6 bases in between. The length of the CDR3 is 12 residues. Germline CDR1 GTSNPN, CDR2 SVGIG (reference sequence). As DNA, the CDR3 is TGTGCCTGGAGTTTGGTTCAAGAGACCCAGTACTTC. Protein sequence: CAWSLVQETQYF.

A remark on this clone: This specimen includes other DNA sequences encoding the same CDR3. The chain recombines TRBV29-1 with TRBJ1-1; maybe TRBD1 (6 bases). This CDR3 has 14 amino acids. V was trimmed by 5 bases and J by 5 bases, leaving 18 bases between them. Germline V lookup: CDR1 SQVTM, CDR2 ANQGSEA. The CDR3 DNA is TGCAGCGTTTTGTCGGCCGCAGGGGCTACTGAAGCTTTCTTT. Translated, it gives CSVLSAAGATEAFF.

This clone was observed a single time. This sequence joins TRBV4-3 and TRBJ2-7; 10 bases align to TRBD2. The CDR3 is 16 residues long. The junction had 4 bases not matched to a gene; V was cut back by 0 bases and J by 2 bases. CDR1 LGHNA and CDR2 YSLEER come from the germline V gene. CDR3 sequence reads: CASSQDILAGAYEQYF. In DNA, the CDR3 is TGCGCCAGCAGCCAAGATATCCTAGCGGGAGCCTACGAGCAGTACTTC.

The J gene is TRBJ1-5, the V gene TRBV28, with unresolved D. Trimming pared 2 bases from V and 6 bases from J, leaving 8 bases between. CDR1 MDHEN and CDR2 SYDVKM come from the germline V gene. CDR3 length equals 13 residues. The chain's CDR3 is CASSLTGFQPQHF. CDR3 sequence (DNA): TGTGCCAGCAGTTTAACGGGGTTTCAGCCCCAGCATTTT.

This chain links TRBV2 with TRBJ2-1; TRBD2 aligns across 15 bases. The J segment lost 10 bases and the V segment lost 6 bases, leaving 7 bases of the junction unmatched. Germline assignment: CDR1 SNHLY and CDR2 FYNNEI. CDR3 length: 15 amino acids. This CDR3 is CASRTRTSGRGEQFF. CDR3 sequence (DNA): TGTGCCAGCAGGACCAGGACTAGCGGGAGGGGAGAGCAGTTCTTC.

Here the CDR3 reads CASSAFPGQGLNEKLFF. In DNA, the CDR3 is TGTGCCAGCAGCGCATTCCCGGGACAGGGCCTCAACGAAAAACTGTTTTTT. The V call is TRBV7-2, the J call TRBJ1-4, with 9 bases aligning to TRBD1. Germline-derived CDR1 and CDR2 are SGHTA and FQGNSA. The J segment lost 8 bases and the V segment lost 5 bases, leaving 15 bases of the junction unmatched. The CDR3 covers 17 residues.

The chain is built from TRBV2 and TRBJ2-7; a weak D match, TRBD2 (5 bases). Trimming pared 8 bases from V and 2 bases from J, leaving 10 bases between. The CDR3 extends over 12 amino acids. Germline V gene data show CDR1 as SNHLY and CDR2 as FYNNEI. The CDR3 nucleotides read TGTGCCAGCGTTGAGGGCCCCTACGAGCAGTACTTC. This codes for CASVEGPYEQYF.

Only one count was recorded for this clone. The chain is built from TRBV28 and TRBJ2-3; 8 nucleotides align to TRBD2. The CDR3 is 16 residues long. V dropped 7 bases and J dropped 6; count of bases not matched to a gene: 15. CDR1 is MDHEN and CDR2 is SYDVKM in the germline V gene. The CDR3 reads CASTPLGSGKWDTQYF. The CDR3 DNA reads TGTGCCAGCACCCCCTTGGGTAGCGGGAAATGGGATACGCAGTATTTT.

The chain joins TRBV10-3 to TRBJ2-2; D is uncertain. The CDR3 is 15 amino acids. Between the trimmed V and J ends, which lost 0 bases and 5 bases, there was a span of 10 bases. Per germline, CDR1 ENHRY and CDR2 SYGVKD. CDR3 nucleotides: TGTGCCATCAGTGAGTCCGCCCTAGAGACCGGGGAGCTGTTTTTT. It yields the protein CAISESALETGELFF.

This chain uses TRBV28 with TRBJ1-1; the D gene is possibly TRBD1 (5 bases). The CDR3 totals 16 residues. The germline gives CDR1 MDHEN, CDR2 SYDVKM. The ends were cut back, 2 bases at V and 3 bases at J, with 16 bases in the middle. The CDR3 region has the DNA TGTGCCAGCAGTTTAGACCGATGGGGGGATTACACTGAAGCTTTCTTT. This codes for CASSLDRWGDYTEAFF.

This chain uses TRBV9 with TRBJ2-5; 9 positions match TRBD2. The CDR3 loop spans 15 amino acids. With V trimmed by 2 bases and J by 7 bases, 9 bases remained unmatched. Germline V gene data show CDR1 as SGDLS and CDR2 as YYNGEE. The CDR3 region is CASSVGLAGSWTQYF. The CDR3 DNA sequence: TGTGCCAGCAGCGTGGGCCTAGCGGGATCTTGGACCCAGTACTTC.

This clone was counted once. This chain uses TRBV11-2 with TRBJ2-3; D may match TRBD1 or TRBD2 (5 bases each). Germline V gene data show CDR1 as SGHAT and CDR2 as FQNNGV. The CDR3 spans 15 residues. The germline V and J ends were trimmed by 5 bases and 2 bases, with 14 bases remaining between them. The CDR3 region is CASSQLGAYTDTQYF. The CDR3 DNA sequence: TGTGCCAGCAGCCAGCTCGGGGCGTACACAGATACGCAGTATTTT.

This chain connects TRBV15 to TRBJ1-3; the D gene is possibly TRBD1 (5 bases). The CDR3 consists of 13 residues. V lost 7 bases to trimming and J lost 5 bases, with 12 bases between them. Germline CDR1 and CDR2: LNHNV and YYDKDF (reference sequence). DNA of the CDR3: TGTGCCACCACCGGGACGGGGAGAAACACCATATATTTT. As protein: CATTGTGRNTIYF.

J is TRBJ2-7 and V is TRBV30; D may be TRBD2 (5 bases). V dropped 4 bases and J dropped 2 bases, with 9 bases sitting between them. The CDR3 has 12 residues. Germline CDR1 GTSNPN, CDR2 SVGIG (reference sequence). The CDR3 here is CAWTGKPYEQYF. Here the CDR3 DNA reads TGTGCCTGGACCGGGAAACCCTACGAGCAGTACTTC.

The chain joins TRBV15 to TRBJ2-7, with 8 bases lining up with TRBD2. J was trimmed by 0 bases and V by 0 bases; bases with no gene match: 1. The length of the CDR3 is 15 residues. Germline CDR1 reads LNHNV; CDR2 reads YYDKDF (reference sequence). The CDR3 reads CATSREAGGSYEQYF. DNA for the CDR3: TGTGCCACCAGCAGAGAGGCGGGAGGCTCCTACGAGCAGTACTTC.

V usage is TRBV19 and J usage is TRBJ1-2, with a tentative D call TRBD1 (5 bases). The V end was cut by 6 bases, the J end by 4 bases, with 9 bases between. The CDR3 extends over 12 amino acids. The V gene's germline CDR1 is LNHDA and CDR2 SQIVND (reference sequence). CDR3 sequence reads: CASRGDAYGYTF. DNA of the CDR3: TGTGCCAGTAGGGGGGACGCCTATGGCTACACCTTC.

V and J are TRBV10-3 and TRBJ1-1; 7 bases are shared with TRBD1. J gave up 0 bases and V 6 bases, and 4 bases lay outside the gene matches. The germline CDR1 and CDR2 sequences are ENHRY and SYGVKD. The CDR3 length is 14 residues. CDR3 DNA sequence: TGTGCCATCAGCGAGACAGGGTTGAACACTGAAGCTTTCTTT. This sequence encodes CAISETGLNTEAFF.

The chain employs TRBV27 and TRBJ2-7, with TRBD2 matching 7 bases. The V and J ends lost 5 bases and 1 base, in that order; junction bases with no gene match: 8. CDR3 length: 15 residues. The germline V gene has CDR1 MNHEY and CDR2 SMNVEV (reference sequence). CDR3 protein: CASSASGSLSYEQYF. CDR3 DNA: TGTGCCAGCAGTGCTAGCGGATCCCTTTCCTACGAGCAGTACTTC.

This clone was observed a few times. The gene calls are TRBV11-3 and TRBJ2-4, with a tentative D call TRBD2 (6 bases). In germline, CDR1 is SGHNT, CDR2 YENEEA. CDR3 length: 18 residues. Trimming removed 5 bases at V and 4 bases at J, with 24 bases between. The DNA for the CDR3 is TGTGCCAGCAGCCAAGGGCGCCGCGGGAAGTCGGCGAAAAACATTCAGTACTTC. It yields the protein CASSQGRRGKSAKNIQYF. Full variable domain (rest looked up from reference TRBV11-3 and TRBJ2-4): EAGVVQSPRYKIIEKKQPVAFWCNPISGHNTLYWYLQNLGQGPELLIRYENEEAVDDSQLPKDRFSAERLKGVDSTLKIQPAELGDSAVYLCASSQGRRGKSAKNIQYFGAGTRLSVL.